The 9 T cell receptor beta chains listed next were all sequenced from one sample in a study of early T cells in non-severe SARS-CoV-2 infection. TCRdb passed the 5' RACE reads through MiXCR, listing each CDR3 protein once. Among roughly 56,000 distinct CDR3 sequences listed, approximately 12% were seen once. Sequenced sample: whole blood. Source of these receptors: an adult who was a healthcare worker with PCR-confirmed SARS-CoV-2 infection or an uninfected control (not recorded which).

The table lists this clonotype with a few counts. The chain couples TRBV28 to TRBJ2-7; D could derive from TRBD1 or TRBD2 (5 bases each). The CDR3 extends over 12 amino acids. V was shortened by 3 bases and J by 7 bases, with 10 bases between the two germline ends. From germline, CDR1 is MDHEN and CDR2 SYDVKM. CDR3 protein: CASSLGVREQYF. As DNA, the CDR3 is TGTGCCAGCAGTTTGGGGGTGAGAGAGCAGTACTTC. The whole variable domain, filled in from reference TRBV28 and TRBJ2-7, reads DVKVTQSSRYLVKRTGEKVFLECVQDMDHENMFWYRQDPGLGLRLIYFSYDVKMKEKGDIPEGYSVSREKKERFSLILESASTNQTSMYLCASSLGVREQYFGPGTRLTVT.

This clonotype came up many times. The rearrangement uses TRBV30 and TRBJ1-1, with TRBD1 as a possible D gene (5 bases). This CDR3 has 13 residues. Trimming shortened V by 3 bases and J by 6 bases, and 14 bases separated the two germline ends. Per the germline V gene, CDR1 is GTSNPN and CDR2 is SVGIG (reference sequence). CDR3 region: CAWRLPGLAEAFF. The CDR3 DNA sequence: TGTGCCTGGAGATTACCGGGGCTAGCTGAAGCTTTCTTT.

This clonotype occurred many times. The chain uses TRBV11-2 and TRBJ2-1; no clear D gene. Trimming removed 5 bases at V and 8 bases at J, with 7 bases between. The length of the CDR3 is 11 residues. Germline CDR1 and CDR2: SGHAT and FQNNGV. The CDR3 DNA follows: TGTGCCAGCAGCACCGGCTATGAGCAGTTCTTC. It specifies CASSTGYEQFF.

The chain links TRBV20-1 to TRBJ1-2, with a possible D match to TRBD1 (5 bases). The V end was cut by 5 bases, the J end by 7 bases, with 23 bases between. There are 15 residues in the CDR3. The germline gives CDR1 DFQATT, CDR2 SNEGSKA (reference sequence). CDR3 sequence reads: CSAPGTGNINSGYTF. CDR3 in DNA: TGCAGTGCTCCCGGGACGGGGAATATCAACAGTGGCTACACCTTC.

V is TRBV12-3 or TRBV12-4 and J is TRBJ2-4, with TRBD1 matching over 7 bases. V shed 6 bases and J 4 bases; nucleotides not matched to a gene: 9. The CDR3 totals 15 residues. CDR3 bases: TGTGCCAGCAGCCACCAGTTGACAGGGAAAAACATTCAGTACTTC. This sequence encodes CASSHQLTGKNIQYF.

This clonotype showed up many times. The chain joins TRBV5-1 to TRBJ2-5; weak D call: TRBD1 (5 bases). The CDR3 extends over 18 amino acids. Trimming cost V 2 bases and J 1 base, with 21 bases left between them. Germline CDR1 is SGHRS and CDR2 is YFSETQ. The CDR3 sequence is CASSFGHSTGPLQETQYF. The CDR3 DNA follows: TGCGCCAGCAGCTTTGGCCATTCTACAGGTCCACTCCAAGAGACCCAGTACTTC.

This clonotype was detected ten times or more. The chain uses TRBV10-3 and TRBJ2-1; tentative D call: TRBD2 (5 bases). Germline V gene lookup returns CDR1 ENHRY and CDR2 SYGVKD. The CDR3 covers 11 residues. The V end was cut by 2 bases, the J end by 9 bases, with 5 bases between. In DNA, the CDR3 is TGTGCCATCAGTGAGCGGGGTGAGCAGTTCTTC. Protein: CAISERGEQFF.

CDR3 nucleotide sequence: TGTGCCACCCTGGGACTAGCGGGCCCAAATAGCACAGATACGCAGTATTTT. Translated: CATLGLAGPNSTDTQYF. The rearrangement uses TRBV28 and TRBJ2-3; TRBD2 matches 12 bases. The trim removed 10 bases at V and 0 bases at J, leaving 11 bases unmatched. This CDR3 has 17 amino acids. The germline V gene encodes CDR1 MDHEN and CDR2 SYDVKM.

Many counts were recorded for this clonotype. The rearrangement uses TRBV10-3 and TRBJ2-5; D gene uncertain. Germline V gene data show CDR1 as ENHRY and CDR2 as SYGVKD. V gave up 8 bases and J gave up 3 bases, with 10 bases separating them. The CDR3 has 12 amino acids. The CDR3 nucleotides read TGTGCCATCGCCCCCCGGGAAGAGACCCAGTACTTC. Its translation is CAIAPREETQYF.